Listed below are T cell receptor beta chains from one sample, sequenced in a study of Graves' ophthalmopathy and Graves' hyperthyroidism. TCRdb redid the calling of the multiplex PCR reads with MiXCR, one entry per CDR3 protein. The sample lists hundreds of thousands of distinct CDR3 sequences, 22% occurring once. The sequenced sample consisted of peripheral blood. The origin of the receptors is a young woman with stable Graves' hyperthyroidism. Some clones in this sample may be carry-over from other donors' samples. CDR3s include the opening cysteine and the closing phenylalanine or tryptophan. A D gene is named only where the DNA matches it firmly. Clone sizes are given selectively: once, few, many, or a class where the clone is expanded.

V gene: TRBV20-1
J gene: TRBJ2-7
D gene: .
clone size: many
CDR3 protein: CSAYMDSAYEQYF
CDR3 DNA: TGCAGTGCCTACATGGACAGTGCCTACGAGCAGTACTTC

V gene: TRBV11-2
J gene: TRBJ1-2
D gene: TRBD1
clone size: .
CDR3 protein: CASSLEQGVPNGYTF
CDR3 DNA: TGTGCCAGCAGCTTAGAACAGGGGGTACCAAATGGCTACACCTTC

V gene: TRBV20-1
J gene: TRBJ2-7
D gene: .
clone size: .
CDR3 protein: CSARSRDSNYEQYF
CDR3 DNA: TGCAGTGCTAGATCTCGCGACAGCAACTACGAGCAGTACTTC

V gene: TRBV11-2
J gene: TRBJ2-7
D gene: TRBD2
clone size: many
CDR3 protein: CASSLVMRGSGRSYEQYF
CDR3 DNA: TGTGCCAGCAGCTTAGTGATGAGGGGGAGCGGGAGGTCCTACGAGCAGTACTTC

V gene: TRBV24-1
J gene: TRBJ2-5
D gene: .
clone size: .
CDR3 protein: CATSDRAGDLRETQYF
CDR3 DNA: TGTGCCACCAGTGATCGGGCAGGGGACTTGAGAGAGACCCAGTACTTC

V gene: TRBV11-1
J gene: TRBJ2-5
D gene: .
clone size: .
CDR3 protein: CASSERGPGREQETQYF
CDR3 DNA: TGTGCCAGCAGCGAGAGGGGACCGGGACGGGAACAAGAGACCCAGTACTTC

V gene: TRBV5-5
J gene: TRBJ2-5
D gene: TRBD1
clone size: many
CDR3 protein: CASSLVARGLGTQYF
CDR3 DNA: TGTGCCAGCAGCTTAGTAGCCAGGGGGCTAGGGACCCAGTACTTC

V gene: TRBV30
J gene: TRBJ2-2
D gene: TRBD1
clone size: many
CDR3 protein: CAWSPGTGNTGELFF
CDR3 DNA: TGTGCCTGGAGTCCCGGGACAGGCAACACCGGGGAGCTGTTTTTT

V gene: TRBV4-1
J gene: TRBJ2-7
D gene: .
clone size: few
CDR3 protein: CASSLPTRPYEQYF
CDR3 DNA: TGCGCCAGCAGCTTACCGACAAGGCCCTACGAGCAGTACTTC

V gene: TRBV28
J gene: TRBJ1-2
D gene: .
clone size: few
CDR3 protein: CASHTGNYGYTF
CDR3 DNA: TGTGCCAGCCACACAGGGAACTATGGCTACACCTTC

V gene: TRBV11-2
J gene: TRBJ2-2
D gene: .
clone size: many
CDR3 protein: CASSLPFRGKNTGELFF
CDR3 DNA: TGTGCCAGCAGCTTACCATTTCGGGGCAAGAACACCGGGGAGCTGTTTTTT

V gene: TRBV6-2/TRBV6-3
J gene: TRBJ2-5
D gene: .
clone size: .
CDR3 protein: CASSPGQFGETQYF
CDR3 DNA: TGTGCCAGCAGTCCTGGACAGTTCGGAGAGACCCAGTACTTC

V gene: TRBV20-1
J gene: TRBJ2-2
D gene: .
clone size: many
CDR3 protein: CSASSGSGELFF
CDR3 DNA: TGCAGTGCTAGCAGTGGCTCCGGGGAGCTGTTTTTT

V gene: TRBV2
J gene: TRBJ2-7
D gene: TRBD1
clone size: many
CDR3 protein: CASSTTWTGFGEQYF
CDR3 DNA: TGTGCCAGCTCAACTACCTGGACAGGCTTTGGCGAGCAGTACTTC

V gene: TRBV20-1
J gene: TRBJ1-1
D gene: .
clone size: .
CDR3 protein: CSAYAMNTEAFF
CDR3 DNA: TGCAGTGCGTACGCCATGAACACTGAAGCTTTCTTT

V gene: TRBV11-2
J gene: TRBJ1-5
D gene: .
clone size: .
CDR3 protein: CASSLDGQINQPQHF
CDR3 DNA: TGTGCCAGCAGCTTAGATGGCCAGATCAATCAGCCCCAGCATTTT

V gene: TRBV19
J gene: TRBJ1-2
D gene: .
clone size: many
CDR3 protein: CASSIGRNYGYTF
CDR3 DNA: TGTGCCAGTAGTATAGGACGGAACTATGGCTACACCTTC

V gene: TRBV6-5
J gene: TRBJ1-1
D gene: .
clone size: many
CDR3 protein: CASSWDVAVNTEAFF
CDR3 DNA: TGTGCCAGCAGTTGGGACGTCGCAGTGAACACTGAAGCTTTCTTT

V gene: TRBV18
J gene: TRBJ2-2
D gene: TRBD2
clone size: few
CDR3 protein: CASSPMQRELSGELFF
CDR3 DNA: TGTGCCAGCTCACCGATGCAGCGGGAGTTATCCGGGGAGCTGTTTTTT

V gene: TRBV18
J gene: TRBJ1-2
D gene: .
clone size: many
CDR3 protein: CASSPSGNDGYTF
CDR3 DNA: TGTGCCAGCTCACCCTCAGGGAATGATGGCTACACCTTC

V gene: TRBV10-3
J gene: TRBJ1-1
D gene: .
clone size: few
CDR3 protein: CAISESTNTEAFF
CDR3 DNA: TGTGCCATCAGTGAGTCGACGAACACTGAAGCTTTCTTT

V gene: TRBV11-3
J gene: TRBJ2-5
D gene: TRBD1
clone size: once
CDR3 protein: CASSLDNDRGETQYF
CDR3 DNA: TGTGCCAGCAGCTTAGATAACGACAGGGGAGAGACCCAGTACTTC

V gene: TRBV28
J gene: TRBJ1-5
D gene: .
clone size: .
CDR3 protein: CATFRQLSNQPQHF
CDR3 DNA: TGTGCCACCTTCCGACAGCTTAGTAATCAGCCCCAGCATTTT

V gene: TRBV3-1
J gene: TRBJ2-7
D gene: .
clone size: .
CDR3 protein: CASSQAGTNIRNEQYF
CDR3 DNA: TGTGCCAGCAGCCAGGCCGGGACGAATATCAGGAACGAGCAGTACTTC

V gene: TRBV7-2
J gene: TRBJ2-5
D gene: TRBD2
clone size: .
CDR3 protein: CASSLGAGAGQETQYF
CDR3 DNA: TGTGCCAGCAGCTTAGGTGCGGGAGCGGGGCAAGAGACCCAGTACTTC

V gene: TRBV27
J gene: TRBJ1-5
D gene: .
clone size: few
CDR3 protein: CASSSLRGAPNQPQHF
CDR3 DNA: TGTGCCAGCAGTTCTCTCCGGGGGGCTCCCAATCAGCCCCAGCATTTT

V gene: TRBV20-1
J gene: TRBJ2-4
D gene: TRBD2
clone size: few
CDR3 protein: CSAMLAGGNKNIQYF
CDR3 DNA: TGCAGTGCTATGCTAGCGGGGGGGAACAAAAACATTCAGTACTTC

V gene: TRBV7-8
J gene: TRBJ2-5
D gene: TRBD1
clone size: many
CDR3 protein: CASSLGGGWGQETQYF
CDR3 DNA: TGTGCCAGCAGCTTAGGAGGGGGCTGGGGCCAAGAGACCCAGTACTTC

V gene: TRBV25-1
J gene: TRBJ2-7
D gene: .
clone size: once
CDR3 protein: CASSELGNSGGYEQYF
CDR3 DNA: TGTGCCAGCAGTGAATTAGGTAATTCAGGAGGCTACGAGCAGTACTTC

V gene: TRBV10-3
J gene: TRBJ1-1
D gene: TRBD1
clone size: many
CDR3 protein: CAISETGGFAEAFF
CDR3 DNA: TGTGCCATCAGTGAGACAGGGGGCTTTGCTGAAGCTTTCTTT

V gene: TRBV30
J gene: TRBJ2-5
D gene: .
clone size: few
CDR3 protein: CAWSRGAQETQYF
CDR3 DNA: TGTGCCTGGAGCAGAGGGGCCCAAGAGACCCAGTACTTC

V gene: TRBV14
J gene: TRBJ1-6
D gene: .
clone size: few
CDR3 protein: CASSQDQGSISPLHF
CDR3 DNA: TGTGCCAGCAGCCAAGATCAGGGTTCGATTTCACCCCTCCACTTT

V gene: TRBV25-1
J gene: TRBJ2-7
D gene: .
clone size: many
CDR3 protein: CASSRISPYEQYF
CDR3 DNA: TGTGCCAGCAGCCGCATCTCCCCCTACGAGCAGTACTTC

V gene: TRBV11-1
J gene: TRBJ2-5
D gene: .
clone size: .
CDR3 protein: CASSKAAVETQYF
CDR3 DNA: TGTGCCAGCAGTAAAGCGGCCGTGGAGACCCAGTACTTC

V gene: TRBV24-1
J gene: TRBJ2-7
D gene: .
clone size: many
CDR3 protein: CATGTEQYF
CDR3 DNA: TGTGCCACCGGGACAGAGCAGTACTTC

V gene: TRBV11-2
J gene: TRBJ2-5
D gene: .
clone size: many
CDR3 protein: CASSRPRFQETQYF
CDR3 DNA: TGTGCCAGCAGCCGCCCCCGGTTCCAAGAGACCCAGTACTTC